This TCR beta chain was captured in a study of T-cell memory formation after mild COVID-19. TCRdb passed the 5' RACE reads through MiXCR, listing each CDR3 protein once. The table includes approximately 560,000 distinct CDR3 sequences, around a sixth detected once. Points from the study as a whole: Cross-reactive memory seemingly joined, as some responding clones were found in pre-infection memory. Later expanders leaned CD4+, whereas clones that contracted between day 15 and 85 were balanced CD4/CD8.

V was trimmed by 1 base and J by 7 bases, leaving 7 bases between them. This CDR3 comprises 12 residues. The germline V gene has CDR1 SEHNR and CDR2 FQNEAQ (reference sequence). Concerning this clonotype itself: Its antigen remains unknown.

The source is an adult woman who had mild COVID-19 (a few samples of this study predate the infection). Cell type and time point are not known. The sample consisted of PBMCs or a T cell subset sorted from them (not recorded which). V usage is TRBV7-9 and J usage is TRBJ1-1; tentative D call: TRBD1 (5 bases). The CDR3 nucleotides are TGTGCCAGCAGCTTAGAGGGGAATGAAGCTTTCTTT. Its protein product is CASSLEGNEAFF.